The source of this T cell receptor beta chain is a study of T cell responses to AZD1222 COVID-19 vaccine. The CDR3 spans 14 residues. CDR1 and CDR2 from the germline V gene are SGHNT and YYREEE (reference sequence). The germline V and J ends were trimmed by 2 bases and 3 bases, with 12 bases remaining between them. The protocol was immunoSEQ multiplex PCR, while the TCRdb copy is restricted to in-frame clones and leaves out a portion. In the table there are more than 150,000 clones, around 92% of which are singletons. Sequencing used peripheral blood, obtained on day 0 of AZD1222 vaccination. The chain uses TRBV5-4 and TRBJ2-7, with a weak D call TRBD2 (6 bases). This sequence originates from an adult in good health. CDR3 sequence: CASSFSGSRYEQYF. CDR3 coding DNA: TGTGCCAGCAGCTTTTCCGGGAGTCGCTACGAGCAGTACTTC.